What follows are 30 T cell receptor beta chains derived from one specimen sequenced in a study of CDR3 diversity in severe acne. TCRdb ran MiXCR on the PCR reads and lists one entry per CDR3 protein. In the table there are about 97,000 distinct CDR3 sequences, 51% of which are singletons. Sequenced material: blood. These receptors all come from a male donor with acne.

A word on this clonotype: One end of the junction fails to match germline, which may point to a read error. V usage is TRBV7-9 and J usage is TRBJ2-5; D unclear. Germline loops: CDR1 SEHNR, CDR2 FQNEAQ (reference sequence). This CDR3 region has 12 residues. CDR3 amino acids: CASHVLGLSLHF. The CDR3 bases are TGTGCCAGCCATGTATTGGGATTAAGCCTCCACTTC. Based on the CDR3 plus reference TRBV7-9 and TRBJ2-5, the full variable domain is DTGVSQNPRHKITKRGQNVTFRCDPISEHNRLYWYRQTLGQGPEFLTYFQNEAQLEKSRLLSDRFSAERPKGSFSTLEIQRTEQGDSAMYLCASHVLGLSLHFGPGTRLLVL.

In this sample, this clonotype turned up many times. The genes are TRBV11-1 and TRBJ2-7; D not certain. The V gene's germline CDR1 is SGHAT and CDR2 FQDESV (reference sequence). The V gene lost 2 bases and the J gene lost 5 bases, with 4 bases spanning the gap. The CDR3 runs to 11 residues. CDR3 in amino acids: CASSLSDEQYF. CDR3 in DNA: TGTGCCAGCAGCTTATCCGACGAGCAGTACTTC.

The V and J genes are TRBV19 and TRBJ1-2; no definite D call. Germline-derived CDR1 and CDR2 are LNHDA and SQIVND (reference sequence). Trimming pared 6 bases from V and 0 bases from J, leaving 11 bases between. The CDR3 length is 14 residues. Here the CDR3 reads CASSDGLANYGYTF. In DNA form, the CDR3 reads TGTGCCAGTAGCGACGGACTGGCTAACTATGGCTACACCTTC. The whole variable domain, remainder taken from reference TRBV19 and TRBJ1-2, is DGGITQSPKYLFRKEGQNVTLSCEQNLNHDAMYWYRQDPGQGLRLIYYSQIVNDFQKGDIAEGYSVSREKKESFPLTVTSAQKNPTAFYLCASSDGLANYGYTFGSGTRLTVV.

This chain links TRBV29-1 with TRBJ1-1, with D possibly being TRBD1 (6 bases). The V gene's germline CDR1 is SQVTM and CDR2 ANQGSEA. The CDR3 length is 13 residues. V was clipped by 7 bases and J by 2 bases, with 14 bases between them. The CDR3 sequence: CSAIGQINTEAFF. CDR3 DNA: TGCAGCGCCATCGGACAGATTAACACTGAAGCTTTCTTT.

The rearrangement joins TRBV12-3 or TRBV12-4 to TRBJ1-1, with 7 positions matching TRBD1. The length of the CDR3 is 12 residues. Trimming removed 1 base from V and 11 bases from J; junction bases left unmatched: 4. CDR3 in DNA: TGTGCCAGCAGTTTAGAGGGGGCGGGTGCTTTCTTT. Its translation: CASSLEGAGAFF.

The V and J genes are TRBV20-1 and TRBJ2-7, with TRBD2 matching 7 bases. The CDR3 runs to 14 residues. V was clipped by 3 bases and J by 10 bases; unmatched bases: 15. Germline CDR1 and CDR2: DFQATT and SNEGSKA (reference sequence). The CDR3 DNA reads as TGCAGTGCTAGTCAAGCGGGACTTGCCTGCGAACAGTACTTC. This encodes CSASQAGLACEQYF.

This sequence joins TRBV9 and TRBJ2-7; D possibly corresponds to TRBD1 (6 bases). CDR1 and CDR2 from the germline V gene are SGDLS and YYNGEE. This CDR3 spans 14 amino acids. The V end was cut by 4 bases, the J end by 5 bases, with 16 bases between. The CDR3 loop reads CASSTAGGRDEQYF. The DNA of the CDR3 is TGTGCCAGCAGCACGGCTGGGGGCAGGGACGAGCAGTACTTC.

This clonotype was seen at least ten times. J is TRBJ2-1 and V is TRBV7-3; the match to TRBD1 covers 9 bases. CDR1 is SGHTA, CDR2 FQGTGA, per germline. This CDR3 region has 14 residues. V lost 4 bases to trimming and J lost 8 bases; unmatched junction nucleotides: 6. The CDR3 nucleotides read TGTGCCAGCAGCTCACAGGGGGCTGTGGATGAGCAGTTCTTC. Translation gives CASSSQGAVDEQFF. Using reference TRBV7-3 and TRBJ2-1 for the parts outside the CDR3, the full variable domain is GAGVSQTPSNKVTEKGKYVELRCDPISGHTALYWYRQSLGQGPEFLIYFQGTGAADDSGLPNDRFFAVRPEGSVSTLKIQRTERGDSAVYLCASSSQGAVDEQFFGPGTRLTVL.

This clonotype was found a few times. The chain links TRBV5-1 to TRBJ2-7, with D possibly TRBD2 on 5 matching bases. This CDR3 has 12 residues. Per the germline V gene, CDR1 is SGHRS and CDR2 is YFSETQ. The V end lost 4 bases, the J end lost 2 bases, and 7 bases lay between the germline ends. The CDR3 DNA follows: TGCGCCAGCAGCGCCGGGACCTACGAGCAGTACTTC. Protein sequence: CASSAGTYEQYF.

This clonotype was picked up many times. CDR3 protein: CSAGGQSNTEAFF. CDR3 coding DNA: TGCAGTGCTGGGGGACAGTCTAACACTGAAGCTTTCTTT. V is TRBV20-1 and J is TRBJ1-1; 7 nucleotides match TRBD1. V was pared by 5 bases and J by 2 bases, with 5 bases of the junction left unmatched. The CDR3 is made up of 13 amino acids. In germline, CDR1 is DFQATT, CDR2 SNEGSKA (reference sequence).

The rearrangement joins TRBV4-1 to TRBJ1-3; weak D call: TRBD1 (5 bases). The V gene lost 4 bases and the J gene lost 0 bases, with 16 bases spanning the gap. CDR1 MGHRA and CDR2 YSYEKL come from the germline V gene. The CDR3 runs to 17 residues. The CDR3 DNA sequence: TGCGCCAGCAGCCGAATTTCTGACAGAAGCTCTGGAAACACCATATATTTT. Translated, it gives CASSRISDRSSGNTIYF.

The count of this clonotype is one. The chain employs TRBV3-1 and TRBJ2-7, with TRBD2 matching over 9 bases. Germline CDR1 is LGHDT and CDR2 is YNNKEL (reference sequence). With V trimmed by 3 bases and J by 3 bases, 3 bases remained unmatched. This CDR3 spans 14 amino acids. The CDR3 protein is CASSQAGGGYEQYV. CDR3 nucleotides: TGTGCCAGCAGCCAGGCGGGAGGGGGCTACGAGCAGTACGTC.

CDR3 DNA: TGTGCCACCCGCGATGGTCTCTTCTCCACTGAAGCTTTCTTT. It translates to CATRDGLFSTEAFF. This sequence joins TRBV19 and TRBJ1-1; no clear D gene. The CDR3 sequence is 14 residues long. Per the germline V gene, CDR1 is LNHDA and CDR2 is SQIVND (reference sequence). Trimming removed 10 bases at V and 4 bases at J, with 19 bases between.

This clonotype is medium-sized (0.01 to 0.1%). The rearrangement uses TRBV4-2 and TRBJ2-7; D is unclear. V was trimmed by 0 bases and J by 4 bases, leaving 13 bases between them. Germline CDR1 LGHNA, CDR2 YNFKEQ. The length of the CDR3 is 15 residues. The CDR3 DNA is TGTGCCAGCAGCCAAGATGTTTCACGATGGTACGAGCAGTACTTC. This encodes CASSQDVSRWYEQYF.

On this clonotype: This could be a read error, since a much larger clone is one nucleotide away. The chain has TRBV19 and TRBJ2-3; D unclear. There are 15 residues in the CDR3. CDR1 is LNHDA, CDR2 SQIVND, per germline (reference sequence). V shed 0 bases and J shed 1 base, with 8 bases lying between them. The CDR3 nucleotides are TGTGCCAGTAGTATAGACTCCTTGGGCACAGATACGCAGTATTTT. Its protein is CASSIDSLGTDTQYF. Supplemented by reference TRBV19 and TRBJ2-3, the full variable domain reads DGGITQSPKYLFRKEGQNVTLSCEQNLNHDAMYWYRQDPGQGLRLIYYSQIVNDFQKGDIAEGYSVSREKKESFPLTVTSAQKNPTAFYLCASSIDSLGTDTQYFGPGTRLTVL.

Comment on this clonotype: A much bigger clone sits one base away, suggesting this may be a read error. The chain uses TRBV10-3 and TRBJ1-6, with no clear D. CDR1 and CDR2 from the germline V gene are ENHRY and SYGVKD. CDR3 length equals 14 residues. CDR3 bases: TGTGCCAGCAGTGAGGAGGGAAGGGATTCACCCCTCCACTTT. Translation gives CASSEEGRDSPLHF.

The V call is TRBV10-1, the J call TRBJ2-3; D is possibly TRBD1 or TRBD2 (7 bases each). V dropped 3 bases and J dropped 1 base, with 11 bases sitting between them. CDR1 is WNHNN and CDR2 is SYGVQD in the germline V gene (reference sequence). The CDR3 length is 15 residues. The DNA of the CDR3 is TGCGCCAGCAGTGACGGGGGGACAGGCACAGATACGCAGTATTTT. Protein product: CASSDGGTGTDTQYF.

V usage is TRBV6-4 and J usage is TRBJ2-7; D perhaps matches TRBD1 (6 bases). Trimming cost V 2 bases and J 7 bases, with 12 bases left between them. CDR3 length: 13 amino acids. The V gene's germline CDR1 is MRHNA and CDR2 SNTAGT. CDR3 nucleotides: TGTGCCAGCAGTGACCGGGACAACAATGAGCAGTACGTC. Translation gives CASSDRDNNEQYV.

The chain combines TRBV9 with TRBJ1-1, with TRBD1 identical over 8 bases. The CDR3 has 16 residues. V dropped 2 bases and J dropped 2; count of bases not matched to a gene: 8. Germline V gives CDR1 SGDLS, CDR2 YYNGEE. The chain's CDR3 is CASSVKTGAPNTEAFF. As DNA, the CDR3 is TGTGCCAGCAGCGTCAAGACAGGGGCACCCAACACTGAAGCTTTCTTT. Using reference TRBV9 and TRBJ1-1 for the parts outside the CDR3, the full variable domain is DSGVTQTPKHLITATGQRVTLRCSPRSGDLSVYWYQQSLDQGLQFLIQYYNGEERAKGNILERFSAQQFPDLHSELNLSSLELGDSALYFCASSVKTGAPNTEAFFGQGTRLTVV.

This clonotype was recorded a few times. The rearrangement joins TRBV29-1 to TRBJ1-6; weak D call: TRBD1 (5 bases). The germline CDR1 and CDR2 sequences are SQVTM and ANQGSEA. The CDR3 sequence is 13 residues long. V lost 5 bases and J 5 bases, leaving 10 bases between the germline ends. The CDR3 bases are TGCAGCGTTACAGACAGAAATAATTCACCCCTCCACTTT. Translated, it gives CSVTDRNNSPLHF. Filled out from reference TRBV29-1 and TRBJ1-6, the complete variable domain reads SAVISQKPSRDICQRGTSLTIQCQVDSQVTMMFWYRQQPGQSLTLIATANQGSEATYESGFVIDKFPISRPNLTFSTLTVSNMSPEDSSIYLCSVTDRNNSPLHFGNGTRLTVT.

This clonotype was observed once. CDR3 region: CSARAGLAGFNEQFF. In DNA, the CDR3 is TGCAGTGCTAGAGCGGGACTAGCGGGATTCAATGAGCAGTTCTTC. The chain links TRBV20-1 to TRBJ2-1; 13 bases line up with TRBD2. V trimming: 1 base; J trimming: 6 bases; junction bases outside the gene matches: 3. CDR1 DFQATT and CDR2 SNEGSKA come from the germline V gene (reference sequence). The CDR3 runs 15 residues.

The chain recombines TRBV29-1 with TRBJ1-1; the match to TRBD1 covers 7 bases. Germline values: CDR1 SQVTM, CDR2 ANQGSEA. The ends lost 1 base at V and 1 base at J; junction bases unmatched: 6. The length of the CDR3 is 15 residues. The CDR3 nucleotides read TGCAGCGTTGAAGGCGACAGGGCACGGAACACTGAAGCTTTCTTT. This gives the protein CSVEGDRARNTEAFF. Filled out from reference TRBV29-1 and TRBJ1-1, the complete variable domain reads SAVISQKPSRDICQRGTSLTIQCQVDSQVTMMFWYRQQPGQSLTLIATANQGSEATYESGFVIDKFPISRPNLTFSTLTVSNMSPEDSSIYLCSVEGDRARNTEAFFGQGTRLTVV.

This clonotype turned up a few times. The chain couples TRBV28 to TRBJ2-2; 8 positions match TRBD1. The CDR3 has 15 residues. Germline CDR1 and CDR2: MDHEN and SYDVKM. Unmatched junction bases numbered 7, after V lost 3 bases and J lost 7 bases. CDR3: CASSFGQGADGELFF. Written as DNA, the CDR3 is TGTGCCAGCAGTTTTGGGCAGGGGGCCGACGGGGAGCTGTTTTTT. Combining the CDR3 with reference TRBV28 and TRBJ2-2 gives the whole variable domain DVKVTQSSRYLVKRTGEKVFLECVQDMDHENMFWYRQDPGLGLRLIYFSYDVKMKEKGDIPEGYSVSREKKERFSLILESASTNQTSMYLCASSFGQGADGELFFGEGSRLTVL.

Points on this clonotype: This may stem from a read error, because a much larger clone lies one nucleotide away. V gene TRBV5-4 combines with J gene TRBJ2-3, with D perhaps matching TRBD2 (6 bases). V was trimmed by 1 base and J by 2 bases, leaving 11 bases between them. This CDR3 comprises 15 residues. CDR1 is SGHNT and CDR2 is YYREEE in the germline V gene (reference sequence). CDR3 sequence reads: CASSLPGDHTDTQYF. The CDR3 nucleotides are TGTGCCAGCAGCTTGCCGGGGGACCACACAGATACGCAGTATTTT.

The rearrangement joins TRBV24-1 to TRBJ1-5; D uncertain. CDR3 length: 15 residues. The V gene lost 4 bases and the J gene lost 5 bases, with 14 bases spanning the gap. Germline CDR1 is KGHDR and CDR2 is SFDVKD. As DNA, the CDR3 is TGTGCCACCAGTGACCAAGGACGGTGGGATCAGCCCCAGCATTTT. Amino acids: CATSDQGRWDQPQHF.

The CDR3 sequence is CASSLVGTGGNQPQHF. For the CDR3, the DNA is TGTGCCAGCAGCTTAGTAGGGACAGGGGGCAATCAGCCCCAGCATTTT. The chain joins TRBV7-6 to TRBJ1-5, with 10 bases identical to TRBD1. V shed 1 base, J shed 2 bases, and the junction held 2 bases outside the gene matches. From germline, CDR1 is SGHVS and CDR2 FNYEAQ. This CDR3 is built from 16 residues.

The chain has TRBV6-5 and TRBJ1-5; D is possibly TRBD1 (6 bases). The germline V and J ends were trimmed by 9 bases and 2 bases, with 17 bases remaining between them. Germline values: CDR1 MNHEY, CDR2 SVGAGI. The length of the CDR3 is 15 residues. The CDR3 is CARSAGALGNQPQHF. CDR3 DNA: TGTGCCAGATCGGCAGGGGCCCTTGGCAATCAGCCCCAGCATTTT.

The chain links TRBV13 to TRBJ1-2; D is unclear. CDR1 is PRHDT, CDR2 FYEKMQ, per germline (reference sequence). V lost 5 bases and J lost 2, with 6 bases in between. CDR3 size: 12 residues. DNA for the CDR3: TGTGCCAGCAGCCACGGGAACTATGGCTACACCTTC. This gives the protein CASSHGNYGYTF.

V usage is TRBV19 and J usage is TRBJ2-1; D is possibly TRBD1 or TRBD2 (5 bases each). CDR3 length: 16 residues. V lost 3 bases and J 4 bases, leaving 16 bases between the germline ends. Germline lookup yields CDR1 LNHDA and CDR2 SQIVND (reference sequence). The CDR3 DNA is TGTGCCAGTAGTATGATAGGGGAGCAACTTTACAATGAGCAGTTCTTC. Amino acid sequence: CASSMIGEQLYNEQFF.

Turning to this clonotype: A much larger clone sits a single nucleotide away, making a read error possible. The CDR3 end shows no conserved phenylalanine or tryptophan, and so a read error is likely. This sequence joins TRBV20-1 and TRBJ1-1; D is unclear. The germline V gene encodes CDR1 DFQATT and CDR2 SNEGSKA (reference sequence). Trimming took 0 bases from V and 3 from J, leaving 5 bases between them. CDR3 size: 12 residues. CDR3 amino acids: CSARERDTEAFL. CDR3 DNA sequence: TGCAGTGCTAGAGAGAGGGACACTGAAGCTTTCCTT.